This TCR beta chain was recovered during a study of radiation and T cells in renal cell carcinoma. Study-wide findings and caveats: Irradiated tumors held more dominant CDR3 motifs than control tumors. In nephrectomy-only tumors, top 100 clonotypes averaged roughly 40%, versus about 54% irradiated.

The treatment was: treatment-naive control, cytoreductive nephrectomy. Controls were unirradiated tumors from treatment-naive cytoreductive nephrectomy patients. The data were produced by immunoSEQ multiplex PCR, yet TCRdb's version contains in-frame clones alone and is incomplete. The sample shows 15,000 to 18,000 clones, more than 55% of them seen only once. Turning to this clone: Its antigen is still unknown.

The sequence came from a man over 45 with renal cell carcinoma. The sample here was tumor tissue, taken from a patient whose treatment was nephrectomy without radiotherapy.

CDR3 sequence reads: CASSPRGSGWEETQYF. The CDR3 DNA follows: TGTGCCAGCAGCCCCCGAGGTAGCGGTTGGGAAGAGACCCAGTACTTC. The gene calls are TRBV7-9 and TRBJ2-5; D possibly corresponds to TRBD2 (6 bases). The germline gives CDR1 SEHNR, CDR2 FQNEAQ (reference sequence). The CDR3 runs 16 residues. V lost 5 bases, J lost 3 bases, and 19 bases lay in between. The variable domain in full, with the rest retrieved from reference TRBV7-9 and TRBJ2-5, is DTGVSQNPRHKITKRGQNVTFRCDPISEHNRLYWYRQTLGQGPEFLTYFQNEAQLEKSRLLSDRFSAERPKGSFSTLEIQRTEQGDSAMYLCASSPRGSGWEETQYFGPGTRLLVL.